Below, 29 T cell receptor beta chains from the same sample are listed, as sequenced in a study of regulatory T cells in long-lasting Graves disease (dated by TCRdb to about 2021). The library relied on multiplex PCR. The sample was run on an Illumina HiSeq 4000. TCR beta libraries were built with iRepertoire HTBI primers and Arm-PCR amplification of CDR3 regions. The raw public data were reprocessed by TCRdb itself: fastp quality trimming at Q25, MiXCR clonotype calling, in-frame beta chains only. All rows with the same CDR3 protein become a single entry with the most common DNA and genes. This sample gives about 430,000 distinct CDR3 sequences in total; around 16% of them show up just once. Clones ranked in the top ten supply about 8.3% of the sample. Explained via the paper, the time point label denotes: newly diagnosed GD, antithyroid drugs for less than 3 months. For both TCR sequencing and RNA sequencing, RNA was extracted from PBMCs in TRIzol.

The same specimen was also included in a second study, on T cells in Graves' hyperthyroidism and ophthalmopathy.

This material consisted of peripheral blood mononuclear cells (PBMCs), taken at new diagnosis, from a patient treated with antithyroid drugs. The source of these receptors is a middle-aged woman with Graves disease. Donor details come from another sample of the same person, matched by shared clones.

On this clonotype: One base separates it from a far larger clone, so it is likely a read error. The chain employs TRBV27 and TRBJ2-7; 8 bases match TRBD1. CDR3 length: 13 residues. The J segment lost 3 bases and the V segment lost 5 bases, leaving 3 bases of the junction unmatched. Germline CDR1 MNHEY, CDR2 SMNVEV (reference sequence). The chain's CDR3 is CASSPQGDYEQYF. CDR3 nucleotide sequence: TGTGCCAGCAGTCCACAGGGGGACTACGAGCAGTACTTC.

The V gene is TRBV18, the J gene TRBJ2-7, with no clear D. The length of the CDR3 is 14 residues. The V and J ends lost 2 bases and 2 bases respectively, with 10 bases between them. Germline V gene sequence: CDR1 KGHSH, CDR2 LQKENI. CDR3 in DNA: TGTGCCAGCTCACCAAGTATCCTGCCCTACGAGCAGTACTTC. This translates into CASSPSILPYEQYF.

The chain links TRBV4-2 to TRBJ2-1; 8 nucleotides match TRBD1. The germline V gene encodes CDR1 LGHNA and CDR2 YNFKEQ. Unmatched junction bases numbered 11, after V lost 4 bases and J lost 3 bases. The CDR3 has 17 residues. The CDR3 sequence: CASSPGQGPKGYNEQFF. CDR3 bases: TGTGCCAGCAGCCCAGGACAGGGACCCAAGGGCTACAATGAGCAGTTCTTC.

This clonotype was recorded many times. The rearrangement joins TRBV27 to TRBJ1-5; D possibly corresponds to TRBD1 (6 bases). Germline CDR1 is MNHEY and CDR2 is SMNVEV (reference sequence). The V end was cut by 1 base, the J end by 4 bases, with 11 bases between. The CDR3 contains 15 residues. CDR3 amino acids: CASSLFRTDNQPQHF. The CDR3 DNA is TGTGCCAGCAGTTTATTCAGGACAGATAATCAGCCCCAGCATTTT.

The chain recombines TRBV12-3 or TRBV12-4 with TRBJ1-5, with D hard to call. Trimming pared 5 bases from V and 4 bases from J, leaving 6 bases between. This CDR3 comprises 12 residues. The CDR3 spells CASSVTNQPQHF. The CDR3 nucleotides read TGTGCCAGCAGTGTCACGAATCAGCCCCAGCATTTT.

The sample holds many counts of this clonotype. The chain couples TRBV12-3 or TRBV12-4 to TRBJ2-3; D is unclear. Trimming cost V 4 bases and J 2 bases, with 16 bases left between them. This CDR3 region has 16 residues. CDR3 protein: CASSSRFQPLTDTQYF. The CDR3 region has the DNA TGTGCCAGCAGTTCTCGTTTCCAGCCCCTCACAGATACGCAGTATTTT.

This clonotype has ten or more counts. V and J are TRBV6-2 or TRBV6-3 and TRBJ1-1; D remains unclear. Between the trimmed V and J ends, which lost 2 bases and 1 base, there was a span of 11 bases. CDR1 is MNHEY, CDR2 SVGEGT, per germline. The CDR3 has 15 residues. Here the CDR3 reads CASSYGGPPNTEAFF. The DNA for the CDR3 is TGTGCCAGCAGTTACGGCGGACCCCCGAACACTGAAGCTTTCTTT.

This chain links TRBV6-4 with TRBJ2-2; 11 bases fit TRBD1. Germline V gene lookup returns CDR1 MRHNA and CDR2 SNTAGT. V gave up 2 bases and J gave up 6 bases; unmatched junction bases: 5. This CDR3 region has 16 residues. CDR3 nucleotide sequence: TGTGCCAGCAGTGACCAGGACAGGGGGCTGGCCGGGGAGCTGTTTTTT. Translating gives CASSDQDRGLAGELFF.

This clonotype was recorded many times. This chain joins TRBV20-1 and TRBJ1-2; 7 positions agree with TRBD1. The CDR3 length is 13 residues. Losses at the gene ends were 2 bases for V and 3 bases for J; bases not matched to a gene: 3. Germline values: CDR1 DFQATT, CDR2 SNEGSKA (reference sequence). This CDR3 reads CSARPTGDYGYTF. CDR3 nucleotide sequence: TGCAGTGCTAGACCTACAGGGGACTATGGCTACACCTTC.

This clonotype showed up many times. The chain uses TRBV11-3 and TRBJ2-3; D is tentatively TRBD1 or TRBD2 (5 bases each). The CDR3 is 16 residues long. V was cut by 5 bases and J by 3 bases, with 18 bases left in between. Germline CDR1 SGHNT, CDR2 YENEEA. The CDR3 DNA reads TGTGCCAGCAGCCCGGCCAAGGTGGGACGGACAGATACGCAGTATTTT. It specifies CASSPAKVGRTDTQYF. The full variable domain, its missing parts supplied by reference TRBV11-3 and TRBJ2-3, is EAGVVQSPRYKIIEKKQPVAFWCNPISGHNTLYWYLQNLGQGPELLIRYENEEAVDDSQLPKDRFSAERLKGVDSTLKIQPAELGDSAVYLCASSPAKVGRTDTQYFGPGTRLTVL.

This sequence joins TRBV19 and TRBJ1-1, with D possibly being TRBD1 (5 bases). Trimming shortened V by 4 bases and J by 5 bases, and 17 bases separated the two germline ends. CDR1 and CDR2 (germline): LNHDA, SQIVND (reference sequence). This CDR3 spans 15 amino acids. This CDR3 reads CASSTAAGVGTEAFF. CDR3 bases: TGTGCCAGTAGTACCGCTGCGGGGGTGGGAACTGAAGCTTTCTTT.

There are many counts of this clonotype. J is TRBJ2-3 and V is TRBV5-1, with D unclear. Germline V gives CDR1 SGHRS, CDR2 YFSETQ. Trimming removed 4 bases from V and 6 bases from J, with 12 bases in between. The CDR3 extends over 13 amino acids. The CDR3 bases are TGCGCCAGCAGCATCAGTGGATGGGATACGCAGTATTTT. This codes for CASSISGWDTQYF.

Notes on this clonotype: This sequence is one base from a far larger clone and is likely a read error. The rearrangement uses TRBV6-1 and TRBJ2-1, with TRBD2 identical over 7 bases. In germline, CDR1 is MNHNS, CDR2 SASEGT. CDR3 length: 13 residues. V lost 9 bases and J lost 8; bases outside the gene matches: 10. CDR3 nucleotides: TGTGCCAGATCCCTAACTAGCGCCCATGAGCAGTTCTTC. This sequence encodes CARSLTSAHEQFF.

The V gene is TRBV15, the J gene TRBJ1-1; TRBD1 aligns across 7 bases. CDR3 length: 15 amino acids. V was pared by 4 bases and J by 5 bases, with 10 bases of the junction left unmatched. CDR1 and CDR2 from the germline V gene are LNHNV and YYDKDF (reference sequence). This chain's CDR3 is CATSTSHRGFTEAFF. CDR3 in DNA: TGTGCCACCAGCACCTCCCACAGGGGCTTTACTGAAGCTTTCTTT.

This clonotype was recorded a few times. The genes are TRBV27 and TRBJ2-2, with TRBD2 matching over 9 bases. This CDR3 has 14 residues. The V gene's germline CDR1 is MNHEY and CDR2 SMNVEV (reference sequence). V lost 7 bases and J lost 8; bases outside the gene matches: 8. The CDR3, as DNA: TGTGCCAGCAAGGCGGGAGGGCCGGCAGGGGAGCTGTTTTTT. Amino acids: CASKAGGPAGELFF.

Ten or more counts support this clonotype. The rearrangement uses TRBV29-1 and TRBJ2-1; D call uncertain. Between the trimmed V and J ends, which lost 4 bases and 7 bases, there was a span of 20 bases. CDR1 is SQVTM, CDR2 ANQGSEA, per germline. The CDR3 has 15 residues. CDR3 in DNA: TGCAGCGTTGTGGGGTCACGAGATGACCCGAATGAGCAGTTCTTC. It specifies CSVVGSRDDPNEQFF.

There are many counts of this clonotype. The CDR3 is CATRRGTGTGELFF. The CDR3 DNA reads TGCGCCACCCGGCGCGGGACGGGCACCGGGGAGCTGTTTTTT. The rearrangement links TRBV4-1 to TRBJ2-2; D might be TRBD2 (6 bases). The V gene lost 10 bases and the J gene lost 4 bases, with 16 bases spanning the gap. Germline lookup yields CDR1 MGHRA and CDR2 YSYEKL. CDR3 length: 14 amino acids.

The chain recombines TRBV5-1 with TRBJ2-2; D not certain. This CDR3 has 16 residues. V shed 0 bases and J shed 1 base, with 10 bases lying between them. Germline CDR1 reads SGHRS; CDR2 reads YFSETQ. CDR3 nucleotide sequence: TGCGCCAGCAGCTTGGTTGGGTGGGAGAACACCGGGGAGCTGTTTTTT. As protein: CASSLVGWENTGELFF.

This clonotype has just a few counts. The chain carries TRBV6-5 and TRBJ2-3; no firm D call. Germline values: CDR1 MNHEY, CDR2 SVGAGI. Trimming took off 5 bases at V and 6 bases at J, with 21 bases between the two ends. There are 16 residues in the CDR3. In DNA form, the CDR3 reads TGTGCCAGCAGTCTACTCGGGCAGGCGGCTGGTGATACGCAGTATTTT. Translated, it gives CASSLLGQAAGDTQYF.

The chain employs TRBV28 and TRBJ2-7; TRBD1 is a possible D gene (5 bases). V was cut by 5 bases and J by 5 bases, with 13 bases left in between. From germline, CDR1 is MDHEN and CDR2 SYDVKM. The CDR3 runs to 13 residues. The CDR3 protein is CASSRKTDHEQYF. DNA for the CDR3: TGTGCCAGCAGTCGCAAGACAGACCACGAGCAGTACTTC.

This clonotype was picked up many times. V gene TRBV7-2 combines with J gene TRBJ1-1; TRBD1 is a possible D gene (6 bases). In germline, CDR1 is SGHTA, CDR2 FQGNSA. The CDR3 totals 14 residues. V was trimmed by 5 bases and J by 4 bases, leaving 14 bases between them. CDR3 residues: CASSAGQWSTEAFF. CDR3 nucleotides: TGTGCCAGCAGCGCCGGACAGTGGAGCACTGAAGCTTTCTTT.

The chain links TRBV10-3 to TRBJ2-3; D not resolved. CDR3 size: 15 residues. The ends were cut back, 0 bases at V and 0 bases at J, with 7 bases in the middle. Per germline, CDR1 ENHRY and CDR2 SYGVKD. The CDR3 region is CAISESSESTDTQYF. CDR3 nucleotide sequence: TGTGCCATCAGTGAGTCAAGCGAGAGCACAGATACGCAGTATTTT.

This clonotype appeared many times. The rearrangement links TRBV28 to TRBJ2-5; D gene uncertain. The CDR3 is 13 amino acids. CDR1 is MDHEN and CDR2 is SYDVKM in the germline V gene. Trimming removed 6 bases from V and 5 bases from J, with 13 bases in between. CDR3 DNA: TGTGCCAGCAGCCCTATATCTCCGGAGACCCAGTACTTC. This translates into CASSPISPETQYF.

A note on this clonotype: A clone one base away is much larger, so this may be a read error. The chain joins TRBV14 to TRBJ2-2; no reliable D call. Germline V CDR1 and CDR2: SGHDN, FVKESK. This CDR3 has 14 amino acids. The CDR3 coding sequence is TGTGCCAGCAGCCCGAAATATCTCACCTGGGAGCTGTTTTTT. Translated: CASSPKYLTWELFF. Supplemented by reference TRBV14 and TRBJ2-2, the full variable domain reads EAGVTQFPSHSVIEKGQTVTLRCDPISGHDNLYWYRRVMGKEIKFLLHFVKESKQDESGMPNNRFLAERTGGTYSTLKVQPAELEDSGVYFCASSPKYLTWELFFGEGSRLTVL.

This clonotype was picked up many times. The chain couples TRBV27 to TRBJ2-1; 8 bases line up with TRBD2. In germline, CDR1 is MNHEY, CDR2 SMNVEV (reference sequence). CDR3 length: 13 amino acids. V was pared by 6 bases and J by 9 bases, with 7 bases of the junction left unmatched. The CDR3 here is CASRKSGSSEQFF. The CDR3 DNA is TGTGCCAGCAGAAAGAGCGGGAGCTCTGAGCAGTTCTTC.

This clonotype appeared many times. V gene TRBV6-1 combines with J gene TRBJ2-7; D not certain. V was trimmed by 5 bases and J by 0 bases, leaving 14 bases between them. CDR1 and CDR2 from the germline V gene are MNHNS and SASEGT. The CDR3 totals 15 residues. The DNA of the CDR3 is TGTGCCAGCAGTCCAGGCGACACCAGCTCCTACGAGCAGTACTTC. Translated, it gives CASSPGDTSSYEQYF.

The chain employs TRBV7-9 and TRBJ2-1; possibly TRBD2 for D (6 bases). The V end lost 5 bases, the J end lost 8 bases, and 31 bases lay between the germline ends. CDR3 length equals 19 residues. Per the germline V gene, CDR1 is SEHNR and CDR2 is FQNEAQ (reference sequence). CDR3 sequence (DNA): TGTGCCAGCAGCCCGATAGTGGGGCGTGGGGGGAGGCCGGGCTATGAGCAGTTCTTC. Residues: CASSPIVGRGGRPGYEQFF.

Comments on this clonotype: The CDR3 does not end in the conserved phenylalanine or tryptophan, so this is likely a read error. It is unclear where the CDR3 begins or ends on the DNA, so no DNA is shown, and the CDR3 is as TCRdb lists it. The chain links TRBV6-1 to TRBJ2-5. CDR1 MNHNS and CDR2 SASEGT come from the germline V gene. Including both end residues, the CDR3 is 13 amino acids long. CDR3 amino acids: CASSEAGGVLRYL.

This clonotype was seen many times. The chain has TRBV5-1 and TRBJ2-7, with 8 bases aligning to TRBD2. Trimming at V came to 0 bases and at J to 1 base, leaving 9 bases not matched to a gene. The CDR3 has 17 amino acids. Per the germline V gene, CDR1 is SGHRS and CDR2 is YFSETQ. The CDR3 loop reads CASSLAPGSGRSYEQYF. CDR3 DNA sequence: TGCGCCAGCAGCTTGGCTCCTGGAAGCGGGAGATCCTACGAGCAGTACTTC. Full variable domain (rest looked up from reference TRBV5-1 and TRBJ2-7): KAGVTQTPRYLIKTRGQQVTLSCSPISGHRSVSWYQQTPGQGLQFLFEYFSETQRNKGNFPGRFSGRQFSNSRSEMNVSTLELGDSALYLCASSLAPGSGRSYEQYFGPGTRLTVT.